This T cell receptor (beta chain) was retrieved from a study of cytomegalovirus exposure and HLA in healthy donors. About the study: Roughly 85 million unique TCRs from HLA-typed donors made up an early data release.

Primers for the PCR totalled 60 Vbeta and 13 Jbeta. In the original processing: Roughly 83 million unique TCR beta chains, about 10 million of them shared, were counted by a later analysis. Generated by immunoSEQ multiplex PCR, the TCRdb table keeps only in-frame clones and is missing some. V and J calls and clone size are as listed in that table; D and trimming were resolved from the DNA. Altogether 170,000 or so clones are present, about four fifths being singletons, with the ten largest covering approximately 6.7%. There are 17 residues in the CDR3. Unmatched junction bases numbered 11, after V lost 4 bases and J lost 0 bases. Germline V gene sequence: CDR1 SGHVS, CDR2 FNYEAQ. Findings and caveats of the study: According to an earlier analysis, most TCR beta V segments yielded productive rearrangements about 87% or about 30% of the time.

This clone was picked up one time. What it binds is unknown. Sequenced input: PBMCs. This receptor was taken from a man between 25 and 39 years old in good health and CMV-seropositive. The gene calls are TRBV7-6 and TRBJ1-1; 7 positions agree with TRBD1. The CDR3 loop is CASSSYRGSNLNTEAFF. CDR3 sequence (DNA): TGTGCCAGCAGCTCATACAGGGGCTCCAACCTGAACACTGAAGCTTTCTTT.